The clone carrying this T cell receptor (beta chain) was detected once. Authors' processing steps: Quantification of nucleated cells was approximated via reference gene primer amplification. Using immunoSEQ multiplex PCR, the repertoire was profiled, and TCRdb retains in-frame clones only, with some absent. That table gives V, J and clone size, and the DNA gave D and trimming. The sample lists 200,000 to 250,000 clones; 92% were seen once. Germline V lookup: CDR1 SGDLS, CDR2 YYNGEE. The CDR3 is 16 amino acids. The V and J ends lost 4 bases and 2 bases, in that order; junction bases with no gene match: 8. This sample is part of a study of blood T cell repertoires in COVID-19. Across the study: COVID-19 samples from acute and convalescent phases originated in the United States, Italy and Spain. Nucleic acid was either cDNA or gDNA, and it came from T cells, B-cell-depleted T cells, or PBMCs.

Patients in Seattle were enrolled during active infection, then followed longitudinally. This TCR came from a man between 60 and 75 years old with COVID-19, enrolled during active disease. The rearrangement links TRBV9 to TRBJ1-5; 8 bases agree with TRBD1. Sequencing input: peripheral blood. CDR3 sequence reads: CASSPGDRIGNQPQHF. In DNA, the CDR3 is TGTGCCAGCAGCCCGGGGGACAGGATCGGCAATCAGCCCCAGCATTTT.